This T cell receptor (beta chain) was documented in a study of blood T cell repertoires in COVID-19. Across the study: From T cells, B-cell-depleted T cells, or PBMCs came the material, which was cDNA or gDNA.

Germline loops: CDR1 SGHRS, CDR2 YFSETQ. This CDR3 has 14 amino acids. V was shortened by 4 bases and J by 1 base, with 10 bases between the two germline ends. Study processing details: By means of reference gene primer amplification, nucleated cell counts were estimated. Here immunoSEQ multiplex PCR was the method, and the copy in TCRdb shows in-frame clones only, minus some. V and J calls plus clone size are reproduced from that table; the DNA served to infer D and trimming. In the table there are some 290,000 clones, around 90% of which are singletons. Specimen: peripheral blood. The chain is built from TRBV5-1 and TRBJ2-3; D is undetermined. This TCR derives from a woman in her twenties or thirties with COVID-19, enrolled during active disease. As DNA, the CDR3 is TGCGCCAGCAGCCGGCCGGCGGGCACAGATACGCAGTATTTT. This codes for CASSRPAGTDTQYF.